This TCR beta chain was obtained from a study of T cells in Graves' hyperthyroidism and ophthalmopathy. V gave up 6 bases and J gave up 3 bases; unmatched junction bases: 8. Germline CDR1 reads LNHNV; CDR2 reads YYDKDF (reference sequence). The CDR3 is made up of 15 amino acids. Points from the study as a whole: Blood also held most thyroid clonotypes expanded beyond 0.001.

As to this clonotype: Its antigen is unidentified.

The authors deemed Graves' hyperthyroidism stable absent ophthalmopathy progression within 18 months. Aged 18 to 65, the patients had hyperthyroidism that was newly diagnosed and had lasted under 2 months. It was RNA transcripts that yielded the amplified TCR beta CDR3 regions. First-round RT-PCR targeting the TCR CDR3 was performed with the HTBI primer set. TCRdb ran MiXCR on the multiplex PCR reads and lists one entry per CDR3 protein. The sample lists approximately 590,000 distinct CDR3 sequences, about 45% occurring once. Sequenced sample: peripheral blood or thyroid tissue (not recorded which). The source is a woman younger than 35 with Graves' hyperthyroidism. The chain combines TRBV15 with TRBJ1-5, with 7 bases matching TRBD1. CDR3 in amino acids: CATRDSDRVNQPQHF. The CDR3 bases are TGTGCCACCAGGGATTCCGACAGGGTCAATCAGCCCCAGCATTTT.